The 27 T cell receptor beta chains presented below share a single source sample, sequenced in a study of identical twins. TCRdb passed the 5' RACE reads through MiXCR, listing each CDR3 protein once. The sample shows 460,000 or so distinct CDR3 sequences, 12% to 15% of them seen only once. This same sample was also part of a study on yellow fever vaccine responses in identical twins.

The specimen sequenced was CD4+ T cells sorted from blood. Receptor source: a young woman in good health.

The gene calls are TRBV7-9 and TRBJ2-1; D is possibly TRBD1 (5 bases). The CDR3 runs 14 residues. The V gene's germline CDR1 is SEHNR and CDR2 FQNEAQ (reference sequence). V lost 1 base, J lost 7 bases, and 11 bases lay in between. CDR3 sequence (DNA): TGTGCCAGCAGCTTAGATAGGGGCGATAATGAGCAGTTCTTC. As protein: CASSLDRGDNEQFF. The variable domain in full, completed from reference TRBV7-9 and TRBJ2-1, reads DTGVSQNPRHKITKRGQNVTFRCDPISEHNRLYWYRQTLGQGPEFLTYFQNEAQLEKSRLLSDRFSAERPKGSFSTLEIQRTEQGDSAMYLCASSLDRGDNEQFFGPGTRLTVL.

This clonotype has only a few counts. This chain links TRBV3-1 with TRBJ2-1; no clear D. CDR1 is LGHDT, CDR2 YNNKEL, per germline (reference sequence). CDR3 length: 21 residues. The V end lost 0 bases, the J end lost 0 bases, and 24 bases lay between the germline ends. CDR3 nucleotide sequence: TGTGCCAGCAGCCAAGATAGAAGCGTCAGGCACTCAACCAGCTCCTACAATGAGCAGTTCTTC. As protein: CASSQDRSVRHSTSSYNEQFF.

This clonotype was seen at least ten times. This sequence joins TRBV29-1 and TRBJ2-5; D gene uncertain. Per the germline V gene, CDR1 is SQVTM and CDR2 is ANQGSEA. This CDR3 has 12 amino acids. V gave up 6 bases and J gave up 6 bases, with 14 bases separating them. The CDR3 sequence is CSVIPSGQTQYF. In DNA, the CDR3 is TGCAGCGTCATACCATCGGGTCAGACCCAGTACTTC.

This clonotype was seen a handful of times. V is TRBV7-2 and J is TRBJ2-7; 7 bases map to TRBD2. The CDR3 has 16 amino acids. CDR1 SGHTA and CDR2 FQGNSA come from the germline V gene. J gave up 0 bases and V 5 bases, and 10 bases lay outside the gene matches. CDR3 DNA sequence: TGTGCCAGCAGCCGAAGCACAGCGGGGACCTCCTACGAGCAGTACTTC. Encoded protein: CASSRSTAGTSYEQYF.

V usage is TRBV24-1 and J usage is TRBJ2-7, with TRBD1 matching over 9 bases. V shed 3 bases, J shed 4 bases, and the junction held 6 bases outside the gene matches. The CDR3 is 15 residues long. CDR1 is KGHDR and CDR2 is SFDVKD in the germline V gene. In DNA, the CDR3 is TGTGCCACCAGTGATCCGGGACAGGGTAGTTACGAGCAGTACTTC. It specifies CATSDPGQGSYEQYF.

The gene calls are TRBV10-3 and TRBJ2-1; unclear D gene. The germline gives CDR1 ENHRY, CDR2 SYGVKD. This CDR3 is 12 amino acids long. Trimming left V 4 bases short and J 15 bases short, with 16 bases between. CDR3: CAISGNLEGWFF. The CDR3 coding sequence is TGTGCCATCAGTGGGAACCTAGAAGGGTGGTTCTTC.

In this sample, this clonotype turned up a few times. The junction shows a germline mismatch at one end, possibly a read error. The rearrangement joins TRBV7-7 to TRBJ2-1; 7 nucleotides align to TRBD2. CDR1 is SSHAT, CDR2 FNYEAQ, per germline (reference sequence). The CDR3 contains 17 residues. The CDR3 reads CASSSGLAGSSYNEQFF. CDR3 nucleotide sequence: TGTGCTAGCAGCTCCGGATTAGCGGGCTCCTCCTACAATGAGCAGTTCTTC.

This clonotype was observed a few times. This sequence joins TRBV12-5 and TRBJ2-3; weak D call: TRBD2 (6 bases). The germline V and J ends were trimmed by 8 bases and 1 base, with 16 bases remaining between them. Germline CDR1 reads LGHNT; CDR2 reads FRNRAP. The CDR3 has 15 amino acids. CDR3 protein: CASTRGTRGTDTQYF. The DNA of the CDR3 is TGTGCTAGTACCCGCGGGACCAGAGGCACAGATACGCAGTATTTT. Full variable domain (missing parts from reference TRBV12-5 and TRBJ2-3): DARVTQTPRHKVTEMGQEVTMRCQPILGHNTVFWYRQTMMQGLELLAYFRNRAPLDDSGMPKDRFSAEMPDATLATLKIQPSEPRDSAVYFCASTRGTRGTDTQYFGPGTRLTVL.

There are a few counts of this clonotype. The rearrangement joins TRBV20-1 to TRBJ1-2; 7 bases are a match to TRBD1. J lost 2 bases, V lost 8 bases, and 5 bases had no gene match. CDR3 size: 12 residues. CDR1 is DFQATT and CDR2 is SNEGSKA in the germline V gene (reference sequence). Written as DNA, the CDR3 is TGCAGTCCAGACAGGGAGAACTATGGCTACACCTTC. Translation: CSPDRENYGYTF.

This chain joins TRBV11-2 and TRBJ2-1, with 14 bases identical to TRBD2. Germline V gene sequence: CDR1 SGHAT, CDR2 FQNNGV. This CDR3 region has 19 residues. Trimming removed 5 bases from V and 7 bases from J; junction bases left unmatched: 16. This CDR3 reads CASSVYVTSGRVARNEQFF. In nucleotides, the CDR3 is TGTGCCAGCAGCGTCTATGTGACTAGCGGGAGGGTGGCGAGGAATGAGCAGTTCTTC.

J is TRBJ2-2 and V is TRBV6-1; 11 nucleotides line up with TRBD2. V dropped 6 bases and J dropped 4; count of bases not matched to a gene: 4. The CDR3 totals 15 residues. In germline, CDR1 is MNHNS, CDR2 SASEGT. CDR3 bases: TGTGCCAGCAGGGGTCTAGCGGGAGGCACCGGGGAGCTGTTTTTT. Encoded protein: CASRGLAGGTGELFF.

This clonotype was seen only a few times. CDR3 residues: CASSLAVTSVRGEQFF. CDR3 sequence (DNA): TGCGCCAGCAGCTTGGCCGTAACTAGCGTCCGGGGTGAGCAGTTCTTC. This chain joins TRBV5-1 and TRBJ2-1; TRBD2 matches at 7 bases. Germline trimming cut 0 bases from V and 9 bases from J; bases unmatched to any gene: 12. CDR1 SGHRS and CDR2 YFSETQ come from the germline V gene. The CDR3 has 16 residues.

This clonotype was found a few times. The CDR3 loop is CASSLARDRDEQYF. The CDR3 DNA reads as TGCGCCAGCAGCTTGGCCCGGGACAGGGACGAGCAGTACTTC. This chain connects TRBV5-1 to TRBJ2-7, with 9 bases aligning to TRBD1. CDR3 length: 14 residues. V trimming: 0 bases; J trimming: 5 bases; junction bases outside the gene matches: 3. The germline gives CDR1 SGHRS, CDR2 YFSETQ.

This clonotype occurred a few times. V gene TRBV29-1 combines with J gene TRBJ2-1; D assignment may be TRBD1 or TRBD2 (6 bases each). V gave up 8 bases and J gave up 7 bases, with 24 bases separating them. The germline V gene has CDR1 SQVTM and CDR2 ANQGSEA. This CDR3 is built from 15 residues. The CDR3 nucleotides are TGCAGCCCCAGAAGGGGGGATGCGATTGGGAATGAGCAGTTCTTC. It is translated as CSPRRGDAIGNEQFF.

CDR3: CASSLQGENTIYF. The CDR3 DNA reads as TGTGCCAGCAGTTTGCAGGGAGAAAACACCATATATTTT. The chain is built from TRBV12-3 or TRBV12-4 and TRBJ1-3, with D perhaps matching TRBD1 (5 bases). This CDR3 region has 13 residues. The ends were cut back, 3 bases at V and 6 bases at J, with 9 bases in the middle.

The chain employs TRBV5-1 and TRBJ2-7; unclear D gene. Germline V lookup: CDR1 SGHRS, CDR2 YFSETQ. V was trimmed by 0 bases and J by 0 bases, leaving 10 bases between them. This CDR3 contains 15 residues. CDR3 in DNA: TGCGCCAGCAGCTTGGAAGGGCTAGTCTCCTACGAGCAGTACTTC. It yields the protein CASSLEGLVSYEQYF.

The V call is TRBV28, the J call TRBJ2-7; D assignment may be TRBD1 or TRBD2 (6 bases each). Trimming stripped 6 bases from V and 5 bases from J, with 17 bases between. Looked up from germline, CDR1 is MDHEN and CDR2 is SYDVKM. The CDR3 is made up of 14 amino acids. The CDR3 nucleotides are TGTGCCAGCAGCAGGGGACTGCCTCTCAACGAGCAGTACTTC. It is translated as CASSRGLPLNEQYF.

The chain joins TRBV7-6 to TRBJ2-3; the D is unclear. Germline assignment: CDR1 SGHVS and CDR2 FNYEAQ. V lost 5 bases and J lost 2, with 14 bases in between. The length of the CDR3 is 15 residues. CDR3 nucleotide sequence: TGTGCCAGCAGCCCCAATGAAGGGCCCACAGATACGCAGTATTTT. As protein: CASSPNEGPTDTQYF. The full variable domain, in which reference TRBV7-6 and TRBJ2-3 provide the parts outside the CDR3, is GAGVSQSPRYKVTKRGQDVALRCDPISGHVSLYWYRQALGQGPEFLTYFNYEAQQDKSGLPNDRFSAERPEGSISTLTIQRTEQRDSAMYRCASSPNEGPTDTQYFGPGTRLTVL.

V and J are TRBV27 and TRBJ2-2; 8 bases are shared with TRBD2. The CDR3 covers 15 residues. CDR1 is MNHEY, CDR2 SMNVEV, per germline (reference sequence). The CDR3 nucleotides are TGTGCTACGGAGGAGCGGGGGTCAGGCACCGGGGAGCTGTTTTTT. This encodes CATEERGSGTGELFF.

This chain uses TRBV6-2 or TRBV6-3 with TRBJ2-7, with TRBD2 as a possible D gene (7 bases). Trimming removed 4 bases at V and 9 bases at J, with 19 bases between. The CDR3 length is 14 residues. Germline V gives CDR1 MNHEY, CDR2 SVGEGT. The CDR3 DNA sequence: TGTGCCAGCAGTTGGGGGGGCGAGGTCGCATGGCAGTACTTC. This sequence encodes CASSWGGEVAWQYF.

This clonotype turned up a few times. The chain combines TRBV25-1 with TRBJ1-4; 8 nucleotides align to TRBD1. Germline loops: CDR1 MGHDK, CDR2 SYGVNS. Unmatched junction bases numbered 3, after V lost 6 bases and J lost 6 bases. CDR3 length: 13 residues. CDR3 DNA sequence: TGTGCCAGCAGCAGGGGGCACGATGAAAAACTGTTTTTT. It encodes CASSRGHDEKLFF.

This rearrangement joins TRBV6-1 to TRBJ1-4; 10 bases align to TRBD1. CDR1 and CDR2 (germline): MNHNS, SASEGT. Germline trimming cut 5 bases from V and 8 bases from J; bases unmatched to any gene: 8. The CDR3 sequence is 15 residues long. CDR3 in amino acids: CASSTGQGDREKLFF. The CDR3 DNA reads TGTGCCAGCAGTACAGGACAGGGGGATAGGGAAAAACTGTTTTTT.

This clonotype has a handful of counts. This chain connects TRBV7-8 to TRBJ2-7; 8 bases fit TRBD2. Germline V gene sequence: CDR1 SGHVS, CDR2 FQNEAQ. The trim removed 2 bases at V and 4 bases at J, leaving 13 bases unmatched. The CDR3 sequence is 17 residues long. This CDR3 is CASSLLSGGGDLYEQYF. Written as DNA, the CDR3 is TGTGCCAGCAGCTTACTAAGCGGGGGAGGGGATTTGTACGAGCAGTACTTC.

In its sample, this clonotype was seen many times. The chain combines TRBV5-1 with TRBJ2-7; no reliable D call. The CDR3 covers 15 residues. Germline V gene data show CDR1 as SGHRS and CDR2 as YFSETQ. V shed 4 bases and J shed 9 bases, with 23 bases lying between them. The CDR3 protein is CASSLTPSSNLGQYF. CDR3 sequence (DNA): TGCGCCAGCAGCCTTACACCCAGCTCCAACCTGGGGCAGTACTTC.

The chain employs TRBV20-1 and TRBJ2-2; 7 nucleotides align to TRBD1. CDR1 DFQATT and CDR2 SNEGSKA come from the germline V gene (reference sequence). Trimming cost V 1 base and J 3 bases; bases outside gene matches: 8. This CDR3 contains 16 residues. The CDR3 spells CSARGQGPPDTGELFF. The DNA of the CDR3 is TGCAGTGCTAGAGGACAGGGCCCCCCGGACACCGGGGAGCTGTTTTTT.

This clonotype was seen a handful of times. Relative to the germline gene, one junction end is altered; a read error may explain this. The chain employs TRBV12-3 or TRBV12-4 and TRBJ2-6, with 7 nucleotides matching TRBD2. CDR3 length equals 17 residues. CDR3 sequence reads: CASSLRTTVGGVNVLTF. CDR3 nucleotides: TGTGCCAGCAGTCTCAGGACTACCGTGGGAGGGGTCAACGTCCTGACTTTC.

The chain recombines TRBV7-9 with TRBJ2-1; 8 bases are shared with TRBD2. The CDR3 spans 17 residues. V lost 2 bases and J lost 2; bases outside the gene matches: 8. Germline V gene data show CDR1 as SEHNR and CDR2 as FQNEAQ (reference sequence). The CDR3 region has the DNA TGTGCCAGCAGCTTATCTTACCGGCGGGAGGCCTACAATGAGCAGTTCTTC. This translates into CASSLSYRREAYNEQFF.